This TCR beta chain was obtained from a study of cytomegalovirus exposure and HLA in healthy donors. The PCR contained 60 Vbeta and 13 Jbeta primers. Sequencing was performed with immunoSEQ multiplex PCR; in TCRdb, only in-frame clones are kept and a portion is missing. The table has about 120,000 clones, 80% seen once; the top ten hold about 2.5%. The CDR3 is 14 residues long. The trim removed 3 bases at V and 5 bases at J, leaving 3 bases unmatched. Germline V lookup: CDR1 SGDLS, CDR2 YYNGEE. This chain uses TRBV9 with TRBJ2-1; 9 bases agree with TRBD2. This TCR derives from a man aged 25-45 years in good health and CMV-seronegative. Sequencing was performed on PBMCs. This CDR3 is CASSDRLADNEQFF. The CDR3 region has the DNA TGTGCCAGCAGCGATCGACTAGCGGACAATGAGCAGTTCTTC.